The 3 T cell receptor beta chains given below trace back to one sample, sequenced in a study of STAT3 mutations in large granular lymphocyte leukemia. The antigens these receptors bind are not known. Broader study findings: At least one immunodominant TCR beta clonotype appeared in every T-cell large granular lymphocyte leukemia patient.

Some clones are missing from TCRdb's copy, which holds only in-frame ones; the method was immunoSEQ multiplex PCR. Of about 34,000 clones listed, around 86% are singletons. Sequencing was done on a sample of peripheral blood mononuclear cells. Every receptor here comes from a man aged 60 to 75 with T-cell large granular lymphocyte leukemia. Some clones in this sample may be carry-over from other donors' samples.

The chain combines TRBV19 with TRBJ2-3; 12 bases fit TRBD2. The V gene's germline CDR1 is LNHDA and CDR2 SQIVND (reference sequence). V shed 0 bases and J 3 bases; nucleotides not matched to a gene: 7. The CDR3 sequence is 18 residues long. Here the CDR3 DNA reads TGTGCCAGTAGTATAGATATGGGAACTAGCGGGAGGACAGATACGCAGTATTTT. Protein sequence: CASSIDMGTSGRTDTQYF.

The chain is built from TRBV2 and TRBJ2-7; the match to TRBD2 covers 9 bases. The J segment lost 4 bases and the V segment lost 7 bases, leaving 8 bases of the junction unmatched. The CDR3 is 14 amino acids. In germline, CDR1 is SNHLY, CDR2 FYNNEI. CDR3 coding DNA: TGTGCCAGCACCTTAGCGGGAGAGGGGTACGAGCAGTACTTC. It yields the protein CASTLAGEGYEQYF.

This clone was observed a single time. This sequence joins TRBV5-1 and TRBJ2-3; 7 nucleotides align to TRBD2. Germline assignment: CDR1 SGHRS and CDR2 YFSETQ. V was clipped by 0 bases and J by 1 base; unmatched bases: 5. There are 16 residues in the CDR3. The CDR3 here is CASSLAASGGTDTQYF. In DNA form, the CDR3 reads TGCGCCAGCAGCTTGGCCGCTAGCGGAGGCACAGATACGCAGTATTTT.